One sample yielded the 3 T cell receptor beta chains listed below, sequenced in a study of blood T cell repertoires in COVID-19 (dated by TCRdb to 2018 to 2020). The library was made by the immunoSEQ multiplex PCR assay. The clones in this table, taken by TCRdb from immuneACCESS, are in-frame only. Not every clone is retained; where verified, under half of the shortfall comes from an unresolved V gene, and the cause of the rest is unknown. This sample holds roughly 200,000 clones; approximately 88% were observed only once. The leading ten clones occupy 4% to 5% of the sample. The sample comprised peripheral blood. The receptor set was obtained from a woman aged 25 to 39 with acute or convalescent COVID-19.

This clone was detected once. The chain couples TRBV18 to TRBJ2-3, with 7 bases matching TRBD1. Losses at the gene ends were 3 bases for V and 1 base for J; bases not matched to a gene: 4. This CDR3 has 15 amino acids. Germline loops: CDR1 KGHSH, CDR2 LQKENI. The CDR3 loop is CASSPGQSGTDTQYF. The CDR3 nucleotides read TGTGCCAGCTCACCGGGACAGTCCGGCACAGATACGCAGTATTTT.

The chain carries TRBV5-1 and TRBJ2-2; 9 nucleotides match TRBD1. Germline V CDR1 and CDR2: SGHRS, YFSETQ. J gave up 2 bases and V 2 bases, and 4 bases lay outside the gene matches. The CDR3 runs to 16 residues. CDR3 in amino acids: CASSLNRGLNTGELFF. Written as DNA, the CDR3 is TGCGCCAGCAGCTTAAACAGGGGGCTAAACACCGGGGAGCTGTTTTTT.

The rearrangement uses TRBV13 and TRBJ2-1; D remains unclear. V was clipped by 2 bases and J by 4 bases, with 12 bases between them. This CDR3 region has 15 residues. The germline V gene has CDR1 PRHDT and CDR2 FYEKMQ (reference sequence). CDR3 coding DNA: TGTGCCAGCAGCTTATTGCGTGGCGGTTACAATGAGCAGTTCTTC. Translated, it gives CASSLLRGGYNEQFF.